This entry lists 2 T cell receptor beta chains sequenced from one sample in a study of cytomegalovirus exposure and HLA in healthy donors (dated by TCRdb to about 2017). Libraries were prepared through the immunoSEQ multiplex PCR assay. The multiplex PCR relied on a mix of 60 forward primers for TCR Vbeta segments and 13 reverse primers for TCR Jbeta segments. TCRdb provides this immuneACCESS table in a form limited to in-frame rearrangements. Some clones are lacking; in checked studies, under half of them reflect an unresolved V gene, and why the rest are absent is not known. The sample includes approximately 100,000 clones, with 79% observed a single time. The top ten clones comprise about 3% of the sample. What was sequenced was PBMCs. The origin of the receptors is a middle-aged woman in good health and CMV-seronegative.

This chain connects TRBV4-1 to TRBJ1-5; D perhaps matches TRBD1 (5 bases). With 1 base removed from V and 7 bases from J, the gap between germline ends came to 20 bases. Germline V gene data show CDR1 as MGHRA and CDR2 as YSYEKL. This CDR3 contains 17 residues. In DNA, the CDR3 is TGCGCCAGCAGCCAAGTGGGATTAGGACAAGCTTCCCAGCCCCAGCATTTT. This gives the protein CASSQVGLGQASQPQHF.

This chain uses TRBV5-1 with TRBJ1-5; D might be TRBD1 (6 bases). V lost 2 bases and J lost 5, with 11 bases in between. The germline CDR1 and CDR2 sequences are SGHRS and YFSETQ. The CDR3 length is 14 residues. The CDR3 DNA follows: TGCGCCAGCAGCTTTGGGGGGGCCCATCAGCCCCAGCATTTT. Protein sequence: CASSFGGAHQPQHF.